This T cell receptor beta chain was sequenced in a study of neurological immune-mediated disorders. Study results and caveats: Expanded clones shared no identical CDR3 amino acid sequences across subjects, which suggested private TCR-beta repertoires in all groups.

This clonotype was seen just once. Its antigen remains unidentified. The germline gene is not matched at one end of the junction; a read error may be the cause. The output of every sequencing run, over 160 million TCR-beta sequences, came from 15-18 subjects. TCRdb recomputed calls from the 5' RACE reads with MiXCR, one row per CDR3 protein. The repertoire holds tens of thousands of distinct CDR3 sequences, with roughly a sixth as singletons. Germline V gives CDR1 SEHNR, CDR2 FQNEAQ (reference sequence). This CDR3 is 16 amino acids long. Time point in this sample: technical triplicate 3. This chain connects TRBV7-9 to TRBJ2-3; D possibly corresponds to TRBD2 (6 bases). Sequencing was done on a sample of CD4+ T cells from blood. This TCR was recovered from a female donor with HTLV-1-associated myelopathy (HAM/TSP). CDR3 region: CASSFTWDAGNDTHYF. CDR3 DNA: TGTGCCAGCAGCTTCACCTGGGACGCGGGGAATGATACGCATTATTTT.